This paragraph reports one T cell receptor beta chain. The sample is drawn from a study of T cell responses to AZD1222 COVID-19 vaccine. Data came from immunoSEQ multiplex PCR; TCRdb stores just in-frame clones and leaves some out. This sample has around 180,000 clones, with 70% to 90% found just once. This TCR came from an adult in good health. The sample consisted of peripheral blood, taken on day 0 of AZD1222 vaccination.

The CDR3 loop reads CASSDIYGYTF. The DNA for the CDR3 is TGTGCCAGCAGCGACATTTATGGCTACACCTTC. This chain uses TRBV6-5 with TRBJ1-2; D not resolved. Germline CDR1 MNHEY, CDR2 SVGAGI. The V and J ends lost 6 bases and 5 bases respectively, with 7 bases between them. The CDR3 totals 11 residues.